A single sample gave rise to the 5 T cell receptor beta chains below, sequenced in a study of beta chain features in type 1 diabetes. Expressed TCRB transcripts were sequenced because the entire RNA isolate underwent reverse transcription. Assay: immunoSEQ multiplex PCR; the TCRdb copy retains only in-frame clones and omits some. The top ten hold approximately 0.02% of the sample, which has around 400,000 clones, about 16% seen once. The source material was naive CD4+ T cells from blood. Receptors were obtained from a woman aged 18-29 years in good health.

This clone has only a few counts. The chain carries TRBV27 and TRBJ2-7; 9 bases are shared with TRBD2. CDR3 size: 17 residues. V shed 2 bases, J shed 4 bases, and the junction held 12 bases outside the gene matches. Germline CDR1 MNHEY, CDR2 SMNVEV (reference sequence). CDR3 DNA: TGTGCCAGCAGTTTAAGGGGGCTGGCTAGCGGGGCTTACGAGCAGTACTTC. It translates to CASSLRGLASGAYEQYF.

V usage is TRBV5-1 and J usage is TRBJ2-2, with D maybe TRBD1 (6 bases). CDR1 is SGHRS, CDR2 YFSETQ, per germline. The CDR3 is made up of 18 amino acids. The V and J ends lost 1 base and 2 bases respectively, with 18 bases between them. CDR3 sequence (DNA): TGCGCCAGCAGCTTGAACAGGGACACCGGCCTAAACACCGGGGAGCTGTTTTTT. It codes for CASSLNRDTGLNTGELFF.

This clone came up a few times. Other DNA sequences in the same sample also yield this CDR3. The J gene is TRBJ2-7, the V gene TRBV29-1; 7 nucleotides match TRBD1. This CDR3 spans 14 amino acids. Germline V gene lookup returns CDR1 SQVTM and CDR2 ANQGSEA. V lost 6 bases to trimming and J lost 0 bases; unmatched junction nucleotides: 8. The DNA of the CDR3 is TGCAGCGTCGCCCCCAGACAGGGCTCCTACGAGCAGTACTTC. Residues: CSVAPRQGSYEQYF.

This chain uses TRBV18 with TRBJ2-6; no reliable D call. The CDR3 runs to 14 residues. With 3 bases removed from V and 4 bases from J, the gap between germline ends came to 7 bases. In germline, CDR1 is KGHSH, CDR2 LQKENI. The CDR3 region is CASSPRRGANVLTF. For the CDR3, the DNA is TGTGCCAGCTCACCCCGGAGAGGGGCCAACGTCCTGACTTTC.

This clone appeared a few times. The sample holds other DNA sequences that translate to the same CDR3. The chain combines TRBV28 with TRBJ1-5, with D hard to call. Germline V lookup: CDR1 MDHEN, CDR2 SYDVKM. Trimming removed 8 bases at V and 5 bases at J, with 10 bases between. CDR3 length: 12 residues. CDR3: CASSSGHQPQHF. As DNA, the CDR3 is TGTGCCAGCTCGTCTGGGCATCAGCCCCAGCATTTT.